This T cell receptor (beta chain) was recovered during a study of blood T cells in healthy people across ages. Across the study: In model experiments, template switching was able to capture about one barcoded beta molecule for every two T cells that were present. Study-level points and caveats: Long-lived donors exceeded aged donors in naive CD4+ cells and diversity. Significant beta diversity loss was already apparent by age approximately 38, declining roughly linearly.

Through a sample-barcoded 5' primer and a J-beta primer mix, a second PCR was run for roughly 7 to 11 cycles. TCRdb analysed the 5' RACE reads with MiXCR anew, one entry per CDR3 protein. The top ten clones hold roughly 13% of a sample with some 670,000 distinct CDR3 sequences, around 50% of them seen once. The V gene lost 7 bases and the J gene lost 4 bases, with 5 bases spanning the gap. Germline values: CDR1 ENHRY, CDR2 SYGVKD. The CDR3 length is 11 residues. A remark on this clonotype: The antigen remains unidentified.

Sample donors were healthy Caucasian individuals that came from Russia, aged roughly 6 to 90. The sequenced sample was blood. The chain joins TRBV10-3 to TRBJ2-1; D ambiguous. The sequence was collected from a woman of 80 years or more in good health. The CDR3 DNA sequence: TGTGCCATCATGAGTTACAATGAGCAGTTCTTC. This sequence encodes CAIMSYNEQFF.